These 23 T cell receptor beta chains were all obtained from the same sample, sequenced in a study of T cells in Graves' hyperthyroidism and ophthalmopathy. Researchers took RNA transcripts and amplified the TCR beta CDR3 regions from them. The TCR CDR3 first-round RT-PCR relied on the HTBI primer set. Via MiXCR, TCRdb re-called the multiplex PCR reads, giving one row per CDR3 protein. This repertoire shows around 340,000 distinct CDR3 sequences, roughly 21% found once; its top ten account for 50%. The sequenced sample consisted of blood. The receptors were gathered from a woman aged 45-65 years with Graves' hyperthyroidism.

Remarks on this clonotype: At one of its ends the junction is not consistent with the germline gene, which may arise from a read error. This chain joins TRBV3-1 and TRBJ2-1; weak D call: TRBD2 (6 bases). CDR3 length: 15 residues. CDR1 is LGHDT, CDR2 YNNKEL, per germline (reference sequence). CDR3 residues: CAGSQGAGRRNEQFF. The CDR3 nucleotides read TGTGCCGGCAGCCAAGGGGCGGGGAGGCGCAATGAGCAGTTTTTC.

The chain is built from TRBV12-3 or TRBV12-4 and TRBJ1-1; D gene uncertain. V shed 5 bases and J shed 4 bases, with 11 bases lying between them. The CDR3 consists of 13 residues. CDR3 in DNA: TGTGCCAGCAGTCCCCCTTGGAGCACTGAAGCTTTCTTT. Its protein is CASSPPWSTEAFF.

This clonotype has a count of ten or more. Here the CDR3 reads CSAISSEKTDTQYF. The CDR3 region has the DNA TGCAGTGCTATTTCTAGCGAGAAAACGGATACGCAGTATTTT. The gene calls are TRBV20-1 and TRBJ2-3; D possibly corresponds to TRBD2 (6 bases). The V end was cut by 4 bases, the J end by 6 bases, with 17 bases between. The CDR3 has 14 amino acids. From germline, CDR1 is DFQATT and CDR2 SNEGSKA (reference sequence).

The V and J genes are TRBV9 and TRBJ1-1, with no clear D. The CDR3 loop spans 13 amino acids. Germline V gene data show CDR1 as SGDLS and CDR2 as YYNGEE. V was cut by 5 bases and J by 4 bases, with 12 bases left in between. In DNA, the CDR3 is TGTGCCAGCAGTTTAGGGTCGAGCACTGAAGCTTTCTTT. Its protein product is CASSLGSSTEAFF.

This clonotype was found many times. The V call is TRBV7-8, the J call TRBJ1-2; D ambiguous. Germline-derived CDR1 and CDR2 are SGHVS and FQNEAQ. With 0 bases removed from V and 5 bases from J, the gap between germline ends came to 10 bases. The CDR3 is 14 residues long. In DNA, the CDR3 is TGTGCCAGCAGCTTAGCGGAGGACTTGTATGGCTACACCTTC. Its translation is CASSLAEDLYGYTF.

V usage is TRBV10-3 and J usage is TRBJ1-1; TRBD1 matches at 9 bases. This CDR3 spans 13 amino acids. In germline, CDR1 is ENHRY, CDR2 SYGVKD. The trim removed 2 bases at V and 8 bases at J, leaving 3 bases unmatched. Here the CDR3 reads CAISEAGTGEAFF. The CDR3 coding sequence is TGTGCCATCAGTGAGGCTGGGACAGGGGAAGCTTTCTTT.

This clonotype was detected a few times. The rearrangement joins TRBV3-1 to TRBJ1-6, with no clear D. The V gene's germline CDR1 is LGHDT and CDR2 YNNKEL (reference sequence). This CDR3 is 16 amino acids long. The V end lost 0 bases, the J end lost 3 bases, and 9 bases lay between the germline ends. In nucleotides, the CDR3 is TGTGCCAGCAGCCAAGATGCACGGAGCTATAATTCACCCCTCCACTTT. Its translation is CASSQDARSYNSPLHF.

This clonotype was seen at least ten times. The J gene is TRBJ2-7, the V gene TRBV5-1; D may be TRBD1 or TRBD2 (5 bases each). The germline V and J ends were trimmed by 3 bases and 3 bases, with 13 bases remaining between them. CDR1 and CDR2 (germline): SGHRS, YFSETQ. The CDR3 spans 14 residues. The CDR3 is CASSYGDQGYEQYF. The CDR3 region has the DNA TGCGCCAGCAGCTACGGGGACCAGGGCTACGAGCAGTACTTC.

V gene TRBV28 combines with J gene TRBJ2-2; 11 bases line up with TRBD2. Germline lookup yields CDR1 MDHEN and CDR2 SYDVKM. The CDR3 extends over 16 amino acids. After removal of 3 bases from V and 6 bases from J, the junction contained 6 bases not matched to a gene. Here the CDR3 reads CASSFTSGGTAGELFF. The CDR3 nucleotides read TGTGCCAGCAGTTTCACTAGCGGGGGAACTGCCGGGGAGCTGTTTTTT.

The chain combines TRBV6-5 with TRBJ1-2; D call uncertain. The germline gives CDR1 MNHEY, CDR2 SVGAGI. The V gene lost 2 bases and the J gene lost 1 base, with 2 bases spanning the gap. The CDR3 contains 12 residues. The CDR3 sequence is CASSYNNYGYTF. In DNA form, the CDR3 reads TGTGCCAGCAGTTACAATAACTATGGCTACACCTTC.

V gene TRBV5-1 combines with J gene TRBJ2-7; 7 bases fit TRBD2. The CDR3 is made up of 14 amino acids. V was clipped by 2 bases and J by 5 bases; unmatched bases: 7. Germline V gene data show CDR1 as SGHRS and CDR2 as YFSETQ. DNA of the CDR3: TGCGCCAGCAGCTTCGCGGGGGTTGGGAACGAGCAGTACTTC. Its translation: CASSFAGVGNEQYF.

V gene TRBV15 combines with J gene TRBJ2-2; 8 bases agree with TRBD1. The J segment lost 8 bases and the V segment lost 4 bases, leaving 9 bases of the junction unmatched. This CDR3 spans 15 amino acids. CDR1 is LNHNV and CDR2 is YYDKDF in the germline V gene (reference sequence). The CDR3 spells CATSIDRGISGELFF. CDR3 DNA: TGTGCCACCAGCATAGACAGGGGTATCTCGGGGGAGCTGTTTTTT. The full variable domain, its missing parts supplied by reference TRBV15 and TRBJ2-2, is DAMVIQNPRYQVTQFGKPVTLSCSQTLNHNVMYWYQQKSSQAPKLLFHYYDKDFNNEADTPDNFQSRRPNTSFCFLDIRSPGLGDTAMYLCATSIDRGISGELFFGEGSRLTVL.

CDR3 residues: CASSLRLAGVLDEQFF. The CDR3 DNA sequence: TGTGCCAGCAGCTTACGACTAGCGGGAGTATTGGATGAGCAGTTCTTC. V usage is TRBV7-9 and J usage is TRBJ2-1; TRBD2 agrees at 12 bases. This CDR3 is built from 16 residues. The germline gives CDR1 SEHNR, CDR2 FQNEAQ (reference sequence). The V and J ends lost 2 bases and 8 bases, in that order; junction bases with no gene match: 7.

This chain links TRBV7-9 with TRBJ1-2; D gene ambiguous. The V gene lost 2 bases and the J gene lost 7 bases, with 11 bases spanning the gap. The CDR3 runs to 13 residues. In germline, CDR1 is SEHNR, CDR2 FQNEAQ (reference sequence). CDR3 sequence: CASSLTGNLGYTF. CDR3 nucleotides: TGTGCCAGCAGCTTAACCGGGAACCTTGGCTACACCTTC.

This clonotype was seen many times. This rearrangement joins TRBV9 to TRBJ2-7; D may be TRBD2 (5 bases). CDR1 is SGDLS, CDR2 YYNGEE, per germline. With 0 bases removed from V and 5 bases from J, the gap between germline ends came to 12 bases. CDR3 length: 14 amino acids. The CDR3 loop is CASSVDIEGHEQYF. The CDR3, as DNA: TGTGCCAGCAGCGTAGATATTGAGGGCCACGAGCAGTACTTC.

J is TRBJ2-7 and V is TRBV28; 10 bases fit TRBD2. The V segment lost 6 bases and the J segment 6 bases; nucleotides outside the gene matches: 8. In germline, CDR1 is MDHEN, CDR2 SYDVKM. There are 14 residues in the CDR3. The CDR3 sequence: CASRPALAGVEQYF. The DNA for the CDR3 is TGTGCCAGCAGGCCGGCCCTAGCGGGAGTCGAGCAGTACTTC.

This clonotype was counted at least ten times. The chain employs TRBV5-5 and TRBJ1-6; D uncertain. The V gene lost 1 base and the J gene lost 0 bases, with 14 bases spanning the gap. Germline lookup yields CDR1 SGHKS and CDR2 YYEKEE (reference sequence). The CDR3 contains 18 residues. The CDR3 spells CASSLNGPGSSYNSPLHF. The CDR3 DNA reads as TGTGCCAGCAGCTTGAATGGTCCGGGGAGCTCCTATAATTCACCCCTCCACTTT.

Only a few counts were recorded for this clonotype. The genes are TRBV20-1 and TRBJ2-1, with 15 bases identical to TRBD2. With 1 base clipped from V and 9 bases from J, the junction kept 4 bases outside the gene matches. There are 15 residues in the CDR3. Germline V gene sequence: CDR1 DFQATT, CDR2 SNEGSKA (reference sequence). Here the CDR3 DNA reads TGCAGTGCTAGAGGGACTAGCGGGAGGGCACGTGAGCAGTTCTTC. It encodes CSARGTSGRAREQFF.

A few counts support this clonotype. Mismatch with germline at one junction end may stem from a read error. This rearrangement joins TRBV20-1 to TRBJ1-5, with 11 bases identical to TRBD1. The CDR3 contains 15 residues. Germline lookup yields CDR1 DFQATT and CDR2 SNEGSKA (reference sequence). CDR3 in amino acids: CSARGQGVLNRPQHF. Written as DNA, the CDR3 is TGCAGTGCTAGGGGACAGGGGGTGCTCAATCGGCCCCAGCATTTT.

This clonotype was counted a few times. The chain joins TRBV7-3 to TRBJ2-3; 10 bases agree with TRBD2. CDR1 SGHTA and CDR2 FQGTGA come from the germline V gene. The CDR3 sequence is 14 residues long. V lost 1 base to trimming and J lost 6 bases; unmatched junction nucleotides: 1. In DNA, the CDR3 is TGTGCCAGCAGCTTAAATAGCGGGGGGGATACGCAGTATTTT. This sequence encodes CASSLNSGGDTQYF.

This clonotype was recorded many times. The gene calls are TRBV20-1 and TRBJ2-1; D not certain. CDR3 size: 14 residues. Trimming took off 5 bases at V and 0 bases at J, with 11 bases between the two ends. Germline loops: CDR1 DFQATT, CDR2 SNEGSKA (reference sequence). CDR3 region: CSAEVVSSYNEQFF. DNA of the CDR3: TGCAGTGCTGAGGTTGTAAGCTCCTACAATGAGCAGTTCTTC.

In DNA, the CDR3 is TGTGCCAGCAGGGGGACACATAGCACAGATACGCAGTATTTT. This sequence encodes CASRGTHSTDTQYF. The chain couples TRBV12-3 or TRBV12-4 to TRBJ2-3; D perhaps matches TRBD1 (6 bases). Trimming cost V 6 bases and J 0 bases, with 10 bases left between them. The length of the CDR3 is 14 residues.

This clonotype was seen more than once but under ten times. The chain links TRBV6-4 to TRBJ1-4; D is possibly TRBD1 (5 bases). This CDR3 comprises 16 residues. The germline CDR1 and CDR2 sequences are MRHNA and SNTAGT. V lost 5 bases to trimming and J lost 7 bases, with 20 bases between them. The CDR3 sequence: CASSPSGGTTGEKLFF. The CDR3 DNA is TGTGCCAGCAGTCCATCGGGGGGGACGACGGGTGAAAAACTGTTTTTT.